These 23 T cell receptor beta chains were sequenced from one sample in a study of blood T cell repertoires in COVID-19. TCRdb's table, derived via immunoSEQ multiplex PCR, lists solely in-frame clones and lacks some. This sample carries 230,000 or so clones, over 75% of them seen once, and the ten largest clones take roughly 2%. The sample was peripheral blood. Source of these receptors: a man aged 35 to 55 with active or convalescent COVID-19.

The CDR3 nucleotides are TGTGCCAGCAGTTTACGAGGACAGTATGGCTACACCTTC. Protein sequence: CASSLRGQYGYTF. V gene TRBV27 combines with J gene TRBJ1-2; D is possibly TRBD1 (6 bases). CDR1 and CDR2 from the germline V gene are MNHEY and SMNVEV (reference sequence). The V end was cut by 2 bases, the J end by 5 bases, with 9 bases between. The CDR3 is 13 residues long.

The genes are TRBV6-5 and TRBJ1-2; D is undetermined. V was pared by 1 base and J by 1 base, with 4 bases between. CDR1 and CDR2 (germline): MNHEY, SVGAGI. The CDR3 loop spans 13 amino acids. In nucleotides, the CDR3 is TGTGCCAGCAGTTACTACAGTAACTATGGCTACACCTTC. Amino acids: CASSYYSNYGYTF.

The chain links TRBV19 to TRBJ1-2; D may be TRBD1 (6 bases). Per germline, CDR1 LNHDA and CDR2 SQIVND (reference sequence). The CDR3 has 16 amino acids. Deletions cut 1 base from V and 2 bases from J, with 14 bases between. CDR3 residues: CASSIGPGAWNYGYTF. CDR3 DNA: TGTGCCAGTAGTATAGGCCCAGGGGCCTGGAACTATGGCTACACCTTC.

This chain connects TRBV18 to TRBJ2-4, with D possibly matching TRBD1 (5 bases). The CDR3 has 13 residues. V was clipped by 2 bases and J by 4 bases, with 6 bases between them. Looked up from germline, CDR1 is KGHSH and CDR2 is LQKENI. The CDR3 DNA follows: TGTGCCAGCTCACCATCAGGGAAAAACATTCAGTACTTC. Protein product: CASSPSGKNIQYF.

The chain couples TRBV9 to TRBJ2-3, with TRBD2 matching 8 bases. Trimming cost V 7 bases and J 9 bases; bases outside gene matches: 10. The CDR3 runs to 13 residues. Germline lookup yields CDR1 SGDLS and CDR2 YYNGEE. CDR3 amino acids: CASEGLVPGTQYF. CDR3 DNA sequence: TGTGCCAGCGAGGGACTAGTCCCCGGGACGCAGTATTTT.

The chain couples TRBV4-2 to TRBJ2-7, with D possibly TRBD1 on 6 matching bases. V lost 4 bases and J 0 bases, leaving 16 bases between the germline ends. Germline loops: CDR1 LGHNA, CDR2 YNFKEQ. The CDR3 has 16 residues. The CDR3 sequence: CASSPLPGTSSYEQYF. The CDR3 nucleotides read TGTGCCAGCAGCCCACTTCCGGGGACAAGCTCCTACGAGCAGTACTTC.

J is TRBJ1-5 and V is TRBV19, with 9 bases lining up with TRBD1. Germline assignment: CDR1 LNHDA and CDR2 SQIVND (reference sequence). J gave up 5 bases and V 5 bases, and 4 bases lay outside the gene matches. This CDR3 has 14 amino acids. This chain's CDR3 is CASSSGQGYQPQHF. CDR3 nucleotide sequence: TGTGCCAGTAGTTCGGGACAGGGCTATCAGCCCCAGCATTTT.

This chain joins TRBV9 and TRBJ2-7; D is perhaps TRBD1 (6 bases). Germline loops: CDR1 SGDLS, CDR2 YYNGEE. With 5 bases removed from V and 8 bases from J, the gap between germline ends came to 20 bases. The CDR3 contains 14 residues. CDR3 protein: CASSRDFRGYKQYF. Written as DNA, the CDR3 is TGTGCCAGCAGTCGTGACTTCAGGGGTTACAAGCAGTACTTC.

In its sample, this clone was seen once. The gene calls are TRBV5-4 and TRBJ1-2; 7 bases match TRBD1. CDR3 size: 15 residues. Germline V gene data show CDR1 as SGHNT and CDR2 as YYREEE (reference sequence). Trimming cost V 4 bases and J 8 bases; bases outside gene matches: 14. For the CDR3, the DNA is TGTGCCAGCAGCCCGCCGGGACAGAACCTACGGGGCTACACCTTC. Amino acids: CASSPPGQNLRGYTF.

The gene calls are TRBV3-1 (or the pseudogene TRBV3-2) and TRBJ1-2; D remains ambiguous. V was pared by 1 base and J by 4 bases, with 13 bases between. From germline, CDR1 is LGHDT and CDR2 YNNKEL (reference sequence). There are 15 residues in the CDR3. The CDR3 sequence: CASSQGVGRLYGYTF. The DNA for the CDR3 is TGTGCCAGCAGCCAAGGGGTGGGCAGGCTCTATGGCTACACCTTC.

The CDR3 DNA is TGTGCCAGCAGCGACACAGGGCGAAACTATGGCTACACCTTC. Translated: CASSDTGRNYGYTF. The rearrangement links TRBV5-4 to TRBJ1-2, with D possibly TRBD1 on 6 matching bases. Germline values: CDR1 SGHNT, CDR2 YYREEE (reference sequence). Trimming stripped 4 bases from V and 2 bases from J, with 12 bases between. This CDR3 spans 14 amino acids.

The chain has TRBV27 and TRBJ1-4; no reliable D call. The CDR3 spans 16 residues. The germline V gene encodes CDR1 MNHEY and CDR2 SMNVEV (reference sequence). V was trimmed by 6 bases and J by 0 bases, leaving 14 bases between them. CDR3 residues: CASRALYSATNEKLFF. The CDR3 DNA follows: TGTGCCAGCAGAGCCCTGTACTCTGCAACTAATGAAAAACTGTTTTTT.

The V gene is TRBV28, the J gene TRBJ1-5; TRBD1 aligns across 12 bases. Germline-derived CDR1 and CDR2 are MDHEN and SYDVKM. The CDR3 runs to 20 residues. V shed 5 bases and J 2 bases; nucleotides not matched to a gene: 16. In DNA form, the CDR3 reads TGTGCCAGCAGTACCACCCGTTGGGACAGGGGGCTTACGGGCAATCAGCCCCAGCATTTT. It yields the protein CASSTTRWDRGLTGNQPQHF.

V gene TRBV28 combines with J gene TRBJ1-2; perhaps TRBD1 as D (6 bases). Trimming took 5 bases from V and 13 from J, leaving 23 bases between them. The CDR3 has 14 residues. The V gene's germline CDR1 is MDHEN and CDR2 SYDVKM. Here the CDR3 DNA reads TGTGCCAGCAGTAAACAGGGTTCTGTATCGTACTTCACCTTC. This codes for CASSKQGSVSYFTF.

On this clone itself: At the DNA level, this CDR3 is encoded by other sequences in the same sample as well. V usage is TRBV28 and J usage is TRBJ1-2; D perhaps matches TRBD1 (5 bases). Trimming left V 3 bases short and J 4 bases short, with 9 bases between. The V gene's germline CDR1 is MDHEN and CDR2 SYDVKM. This CDR3 contains 13 residues. The CDR3: CASSFGGGYGYTF. The CDR3 region has the DNA TGTGCCAGCAGTTTCGGCGGGGGCTATGGCTACACCTTC.

V usage is TRBV5-1 and J usage is TRBJ2-3; TRBD2 matches at 7 bases. Germline loops: CDR1 SGHRS, CDR2 YFSETQ. V lost 0 bases and J lost 2; bases outside the gene matches: 9. The CDR3 runs to 17 residues. This CDR3 reads CASSLAWLAAPTDTQYF. DNA of the CDR3: TGCGCCAGCAGCTTGGCGTGGCTAGCGGCCCCCACAGATACGCAGTATTTT.

This clone turned up a few times. CDR3 sequence (DNA): TGTGCCAGCAGTCCTGGATATCTAGCGGGGAGGCAAGAGACCCAGTACTTC. Translation: CASSPGYLAGRQETQYF. The chain links TRBV28 to TRBJ2-5, with 9 bases fitting TRBD2. J was trimmed by 2 bases and V by 5 bases; bases with no gene match: 12. The CDR3 has 17 amino acids. Germline loops: CDR1 MDHEN, CDR2 SYDVKM.

V and J are TRBV20-1 and TRBJ1-5; D is unresolved. The germline V gene encodes CDR1 DFQATT and CDR2 SNEGSKA (reference sequence). This CDR3 spans 13 amino acids. V lost 3 bases and J 3 bases, leaving 9 bases between the germline ends. The CDR3 spells CSASQVNNQPQHF. The CDR3 nucleotides are TGCAGTGCTAGTCAGGTCAACAATCAGCCCCAGCATTTT.

This chain links TRBV19 with TRBJ2-7, with a tentative D call TRBD2 (6 bases). CDR3 size: 14 residues. V was shortened by 3 bases and J by 3 bases, with 12 bases between the two germline ends. From germline, CDR1 is LNHDA and CDR2 SQIVND (reference sequence). CDR3: CASSMGYGSYEQYF. CDR3 bases: TGTGCCAGTAGTATGGGGTACGGGAGCTACGAGCAGTACTTC.

The chain links TRBV6-6 to TRBJ2-2, with D possibly matching TRBD2 (5 bases). This CDR3 is 15 amino acids long. In germline, CDR1 is MNHNY, CDR2 SVGAGI (reference sequence). With 0 bases removed from V and 5 bases from J, the gap between germline ends came to 10 bases. Here the CDR3 reads CASSYSIWETGELFF. In DNA, the CDR3 is TGTGCCAGCAGTTACTCGATTTGGGAGACCGGGGAGCTGTTTTTT.

The chain couples TRBV2 to TRBJ1-5; tentative D call: TRBD1 (5 bases). Germline V gene data show CDR1 as SNHLY and CDR2 as FYNNEI. CDR3 length: 15 amino acids. The V end was cut by 7 bases, the J end by 1 base, with 14 bases between. CDR3 sequence reads: CASTPGTLSNQPQHF. CDR3 in DNA: TGTGCCAGCACCCCAGGGACTCTGAGCAATCAGCCCCAGCATTTT. The full variable domain, in which reference TRBV2 and TRBJ1-5 provide the parts outside the CDR3, is EPEVTQTPSHQVTQMGQEVILRCVPISNHLYFYWYRQILGQKVEFLVSFYNNEISEKSEIFDDQFSVERPDGSNFTLKIRSTKLEDSAMYFCASTPGTLSNQPQHFGDGTRLSIL.

V is TRBV5-1 and J is TRBJ1-1; TRBD1 matches at 10 bases. The germline V gene has CDR1 SGHRS and CDR2 YFSETQ. V gave up 4 bases and J gave up 1 base; unmatched junction bases: 7. The CDR3 extends over 16 amino acids. Here the CDR3 reads CASSRGDRGSNTEAFF. The DNA for the CDR3 is TGCGCCAGCAGCAGGGGGGACAGGGGTTCGAACACTGAAGCTTTCTTT. Drawing the rest from reference TRBV5-1 and TRBJ1-1, the complete variable domain is KAGVTQTPRYLIKTRGQQVTLSCSPISGHRSVSWYQQTPGQGLQFLFEYFSETQRNKGNFPGRFSGRQFSNSRSEMNVSTLELGDSALYLCASSRGDRGSNTEAFFGQGTRLTVV.

The chain is built from TRBV27 and TRBJ1-1, with D uncertain. The V end was cut by 10 bases, the J end by 0 bases, with 18 bases between. Germline CDR1 reads MNHEY; CDR2 reads SMNVEV (reference sequence). There are 15 residues in the CDR3. In DNA, the CDR3 is TGTGCCACTAAACGTAACCCCTCGATGAACACTGAAGCTTTCTTT. It is translated as CATKRNPSMNTEAFF.